This T cell receptor (beta chain) originates from a study of cytomegalovirus exposure and HLA in healthy donors (dated by TCRdb to 2016 to 2017). Turning to the overall study: In an earlier analysis of under 600 of the donors, roughly 300 Gb of sequence data and 90 million to 120 million unique TCR beta sequences from about 179 million T cells were reported. Roughly 300 gigabases of sequencing data and tens of millions of unique TCR sequences made up an early release that covered over 550 HLA-typed donors. Of the approximately 400 genotyped donors, approximately 80% fell in the genetic ancestry cluster associated with self-reported Caucasian donors. The aim of the study was to test whether cataloging public T cell receptors could identify signatures of past pathogen exposure. Using immunosequencing, the study profiled T cell repertoires from about 650 subjects and related those repertoires to cytomegalovirus serostatus. A separate validation cohort of more than 100 different subjects was used in addition to the roughly 700-subject first cohort. To predict cytomegalovirus infection status, the study brought together high-throughput TCR immunosequencing, statistical association of individual TCRs with disease status, and machine learning. To study patterns of TCR occurrence, a later analysis re-analyzed previously published TCR beta repertoires from 666 donors and added high-resolution HLA genotyping. Rather than drawing on any new phenotypic data, the later analysis identified candidate immune exposures from TCR beta sequences and the way those sequences occurred across donors. To decide whether each TCR beta V gene segment behaved as functional or pseudogenic, an earlier analysis of some 580 of the donors relied on high-throughput TCR beta sequencing. Donor age, sex, ethnicity and CMV serostatus were compiled alongside the repertoire data. In a later genetic analysis, genome-wide SNP genotypes for about 55% of the roughly 700 donors were used, and that subset was treated as a discovery cohort. All discovery cohort repertoires had been generated on a single sequencing platform. Both class I and class II loci were covered by HLA typing, at four-digit resolution. The number of donors typed differed by locus, with about 629-640 for A, B, C, DRB1 and DQB1, more than 500 for DQA1, 600 to 610 for DPA1, and 472 for DPB1. Four or five DR-DQ haplotypes were handled as single units for association and clustering because linkage in the cohort was strong. Across about 380 genotyped donors of the cohort, an average of approximately 240,000 unique TCR beta nucleotide sequences per donor were sequenced, and roughly 20% of those sequences were non-productive. The research as a whole found: It was suggested by the authors that the approach could potentially be generalized to other disease states and immunological phenotypes. Strong co-occurrence of HLA alleles, especially DR and DQ, made assigning TCR associations to individual alleles difficult. Only TCR beta chains were sequenced in this cohort, and the absence of alpha or paired-chain data limited detectable features. A group of highly shared sequence variants was considered likely to be a technical artifact of the sequencing pipeline. In a later analysis, 16,951 TCR beta sequences were associated with specific HLA alleles at a false discovery rate of 0.05. Because some donors lacked HLA typing at each locus, the association tests relied only on the typed subset. A later analysis reported that several top co-occurrence clusters appeared linked to parvovirus B19, influenza, CMV and Epstein-Barr virus. In vitro tests confirmed that a few of the cytomegalovirus-associated TCR beta chains recognize cytomegalovirus antigens. A further reported finding was that TCR beta sequences accurately predicted the HLA-A and HLA-B alleles for most subjects in the first cohort. Sequencing depth was assumed to be roughly uniform across donors in the presence/absence analyses, though that assumption may not hold. V-gene and J-gene trimming of TCR beta chains was associated with a missense DCLRE1C variant in a later genetic analysis, and the association was replicated in an independent cohort. Some IMGT-functional V segments, including TRBV6-2 and TRBV6-3, could not be told apart with the 87-base-pair reads, so those segments were excluded. Correlated functional status among segregating V segments might reflect linkage disequilibrium, but an unknown experimental factor could not be ruled out. Immune exposure information for the cohort was limited to CMV serostatus. The study listed approximately 150 TCR beta chains as associated with cytomegalovirus. According to a later analysis, TCR association rates differed among HLA loci, with DRB1 alleles showing the most associated TCRs and HLA-C alleles showing the fewest. Cytomegalovirus status was reported to be diagnosed by the classifier with high specificity and sensitivity in both the original and validation cohorts. While some public TCRs were present in many individuals, most TCR sequences turned up only very rarely across donors. In a later analysis, HLA-associated TCR beta chains were found to be more clonally expanded and to have lower generation probabilities than equally common non-associated chains. According to a later analysis, most CMV-associated TCR beta chains appeared to be HLA-restricted, and the HLA associations seemed to be driven largely by CMV exposure. In an earlier analysis of about 540 of the donors, most TCR beta V segments were observed in productive rearrangements about 87% or about 30% of the time, broadly matching IMGT annotations. In a later genetic analysis, fewer N-insertions in productive TCRs were reported among donors in an Asian-associated ancestry cluster than the roughly 710-donor mean. Seventeen rarely observed V segments, including chromosome 9 orphons, were excluded from the earlier analysis of several hundred of the donors because counts were too low.

In total, 600 or so healthy bone marrow donors made up the cohort. All cohort members were sampled while nominally healthy, although unrecorded immune exposures were likely present. The donor tested CMV seropositive, placing the donor among the 289 seropositive members of the cohort. A peripheral blood sample was collected from each donor, and TCR beta sequencing was performed on peripheral blood mononuclear cells. The Qiagen DNeasy Blood Extraction Kit was used to extract genomic DNA from the blood cell samples. To prepare the library, the immunoSEQ multiplex PCR assay was applied. For the multiplex PCR, a mixture combining 60 forward primers for TCR Vbeta segments and 13 reverse primers for TCR Jbeta segments was used. The CDR3 region of rearranged TCR beta genes was amplified from genomic DNA with a multiplex PCR assay. On the Illumina HiSeq System, the amplified TCR beta libraries were sequenced as 87-base-pair reads. Per the authors' processing: In a later analysis, tens of millions of unique TCR beta chains were counted across the 500 to 700 repertoires, and approximately 11 million of these chains were shared by at least two donors. Raw reads were error-corrected and collapsed into unique sequences with a nearest-neighbor algorithm that merged closely related sequences to remove PCR and sequencing errors. To assign V, D and J gene segments, CDR3 sequences were aligned to IMGT reference sequences. For a sequence to be retained, a match of at least six nucleotides to both a V gene segment and a J gene segment was required. A rearrangement was called productive if the CDR3 had no stop codons and remained in frame with V and J, and every other rearrangement was called non-productive. Following IMGT convention, CDR3 was defined as the stretch from the second conserved V-encoded cysteine to the conserved J-encoded phenylalanine. The earlier analysis of 550 to 650 of the donors excluded any sequence lacking an unambiguous match to a single V gene segment. In an earlier analysis of around 600 of the donors, V segments were called functional above 56.7% productive rearrangements and were called segregating when the between-donor standard deviation exceeded 5%. A statistical classification framework was developed to diagnose cytomegalovirus status using the catalog of TCR beta chain sequences. In a later analysis, V and J genes were assigned by comparing TCR nucleotide sequences against IMGT/GENE-DB human TR gene sequences. In a later analysis, CDR3 sequences and most-parsimonious VDJ recombination scenarios were assigned using the TCRdist pipeline. In a later analysis, each TCR beta chain was defined by its CDR3 amino acid sequence together with its V-gene family, and reads without a unique V-gene family were excluded. A later analysis removed 550 to 650 highly shared, low-generation-probability nucleotide sequences to deal with suspected cross-contamination and a sequencing artifact. A later analysis calculated a clonal expansion index for each public chain from normalized within-repertoire ranks of inferred template counts. In a later analysis, generation probabilities were computed using a VDJ recombination model fitted to out-of-frame rearrangements, and the results were checked against IGoR. In a later analysis, TCR-TCR, TCR-HLA and TCR-CMV co-occurrence was scored with hypergeometric tests, and a repertoire-size bias correction was applied to TCR pairs. A later analysis estimated false discovery rates by permuting HLA or CMV assignments 20 times. In a later analysis, co-occurring TCRs were grouped using DBSCAN, and TCRdist sequence similarity was added for clustering within HLA-allele-positive subsets. For co-occurrence clustering, repertoires with fewer than 30,000 or more than 120,000 public chains were excluded, along with five repertoires with anomalous nucleotide sharing. TCRdb carries this immuneACCESS record with in-frame sequences only. Its versions omit some clonotypes, under half of them owing to an unresolved V gene in the studies checked, with the rest unexplained. Clonal size and the V and J genes are those of that table, whereas D and trimming came from the DNA. Here the sample has more than 95,000 clones; about three quarters occur a single time. About 5% of the sample belongs to the ten largest clones.

This clone was found once. Which antigen it targets is not known. Base qualities are missing; no much larger clone stands one base away. Counted from cysteine to phenylalanine, this CDR3 has 18 amino acids. CDR3 DNA is the only sequence kept; it has 54 bases, read in frame from the first base. CDR1 and CDR2 (SEHNR, FQNEAQ) derive from the germline V gene (reference sequence). V is cut back by 0 bases and J by 2 bases, with 11 bases in the junction unmatched. The sequence was collected from a woman under 30 in good health and CMV-seropositive. Sequenced input: PBMCs. The sequence joins TRBV7-9 to TRBJ2-3, with TRBD2 identical over 7 junction bases. This receptor has the CDR3 CASSLAPWAGADTDTQYF. The sequenced DNA: TGTGCCAGCAGCTTAGCGCCGTGGGCGGGAGCTGACACAGATACGCAGTATTTT.